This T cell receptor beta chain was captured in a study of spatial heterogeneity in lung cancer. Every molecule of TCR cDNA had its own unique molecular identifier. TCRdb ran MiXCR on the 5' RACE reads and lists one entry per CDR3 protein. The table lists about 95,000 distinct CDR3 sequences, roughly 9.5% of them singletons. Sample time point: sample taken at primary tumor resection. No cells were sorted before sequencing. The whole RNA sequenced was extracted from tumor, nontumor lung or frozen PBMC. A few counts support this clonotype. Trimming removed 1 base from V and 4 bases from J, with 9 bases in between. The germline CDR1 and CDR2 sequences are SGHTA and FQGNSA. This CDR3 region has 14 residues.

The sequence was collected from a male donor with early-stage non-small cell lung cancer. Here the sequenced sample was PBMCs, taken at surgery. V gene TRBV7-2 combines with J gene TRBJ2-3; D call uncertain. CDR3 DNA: TGTGCCAGCAGCTTAGTAAAGGGTTCAGATACGCAGTATTTT. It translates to CASSLVKGSDTQYF.